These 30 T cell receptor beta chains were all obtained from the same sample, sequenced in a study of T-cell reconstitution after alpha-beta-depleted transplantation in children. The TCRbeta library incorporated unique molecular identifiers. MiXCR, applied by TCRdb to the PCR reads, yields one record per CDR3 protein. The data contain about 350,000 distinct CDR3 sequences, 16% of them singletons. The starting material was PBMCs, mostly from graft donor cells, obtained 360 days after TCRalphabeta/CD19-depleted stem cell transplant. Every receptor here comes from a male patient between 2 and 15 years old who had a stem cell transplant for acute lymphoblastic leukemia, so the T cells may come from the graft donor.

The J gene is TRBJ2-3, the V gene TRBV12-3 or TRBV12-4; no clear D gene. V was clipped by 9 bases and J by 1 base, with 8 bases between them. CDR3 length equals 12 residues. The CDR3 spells CARLTRTDTQYF. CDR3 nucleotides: TGTGCCAGACTTACGCGCACAGATACGCAGTATTTT.

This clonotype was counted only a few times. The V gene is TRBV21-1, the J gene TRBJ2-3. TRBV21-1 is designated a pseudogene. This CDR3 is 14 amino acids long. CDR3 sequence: CASSKALSTDTQYF. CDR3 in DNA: TGTGCCAGCAGCAAAGCCCTAAGCACAGATACGCAGTATTTT.

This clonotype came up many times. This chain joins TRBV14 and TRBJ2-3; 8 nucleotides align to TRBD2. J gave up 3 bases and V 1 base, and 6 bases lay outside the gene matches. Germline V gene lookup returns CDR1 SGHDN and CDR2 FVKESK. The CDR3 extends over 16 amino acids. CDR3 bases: TGTGCCAGCAGCCAAGGGACTAGCCGGATAACAGATACGCAGTATTTT. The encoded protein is CASSQGTSRITDTQYF.

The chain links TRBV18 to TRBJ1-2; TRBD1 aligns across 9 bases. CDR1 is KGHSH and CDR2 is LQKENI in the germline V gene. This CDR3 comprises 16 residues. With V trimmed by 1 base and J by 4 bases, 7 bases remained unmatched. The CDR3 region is CASSPLSGQGFYGYTF. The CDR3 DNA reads TGTGCCAGCTCACCACTGTCGGGACAGGGTTTCTATGGCTACACCTTC.

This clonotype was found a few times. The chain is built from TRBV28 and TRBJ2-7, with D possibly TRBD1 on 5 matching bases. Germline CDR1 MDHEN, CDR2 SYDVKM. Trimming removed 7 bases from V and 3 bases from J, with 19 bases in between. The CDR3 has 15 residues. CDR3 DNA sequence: TGTGCCAGCATTGAACCAGGGAAGAGTGGCTACGAGCAGTACTTC. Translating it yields CASIEPGKSGYEQYF.

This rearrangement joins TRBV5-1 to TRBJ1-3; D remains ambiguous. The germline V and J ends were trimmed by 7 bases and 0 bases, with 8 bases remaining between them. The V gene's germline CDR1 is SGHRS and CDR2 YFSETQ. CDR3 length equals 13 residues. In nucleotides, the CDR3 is TGCGCCAGCTCCGTCATCTCTGGAAACACCATATATTTT. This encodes CASSVISGNTIYF.

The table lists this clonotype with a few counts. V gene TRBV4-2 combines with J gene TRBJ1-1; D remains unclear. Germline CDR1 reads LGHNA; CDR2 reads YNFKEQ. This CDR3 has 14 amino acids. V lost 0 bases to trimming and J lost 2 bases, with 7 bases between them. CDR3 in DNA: TGTGCCAGCAGCCAAGATCAAGGAAACACTGAAGCTTTCTTT. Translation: CASSQDQGNTEAFF.

The CDR3 DNA sequence: TGTGCCAGCAGCGGTTGGCTTAAGAACACCGGGGAGCTGTTTTTT. This gives the protein CASSGWLKNTGELFF. The genes are TRBV12-3 or TRBV12-4 and TRBJ2-2, with unresolved D. The CDR3 runs 15 residues. Trimming shortened V by 6 bases and J by 1 base, and 12 bases separated the two germline ends.

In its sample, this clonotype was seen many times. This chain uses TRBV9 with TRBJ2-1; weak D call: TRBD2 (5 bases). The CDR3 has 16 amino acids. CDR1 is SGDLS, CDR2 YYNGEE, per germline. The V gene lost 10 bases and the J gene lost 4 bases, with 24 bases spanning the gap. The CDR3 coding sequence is TGTGCCCAGAGCCCCGGGGTGGCCTCAGCATACAATGAGCAGTTCTTC. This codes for CAQSPGVASAYNEQFF.

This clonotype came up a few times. CDR3 nucleotides: TGCGCCAGCAGCCAACGCCCTATAGGGCCCCGGGAGCAGTACTTC. It yields the protein CASSQRPIGPREQYF. The chain uses TRBV4-3 and TRBJ2-7; D uncertain. V was cut by 2 bases and J by 7 bases, with 18 bases left in between. Germline V CDR1 and CDR2: LGHNA, YSLEER. This CDR3 is built from 15 residues.

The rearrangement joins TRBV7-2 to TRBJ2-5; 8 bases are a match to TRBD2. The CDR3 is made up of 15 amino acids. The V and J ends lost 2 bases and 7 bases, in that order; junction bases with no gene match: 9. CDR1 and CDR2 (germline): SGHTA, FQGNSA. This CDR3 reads CASSLSGSTRGTQYF. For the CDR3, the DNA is TGTGCCAGCAGCTTAAGCGGGAGCACTCGAGGGACCCAGTACTTC.

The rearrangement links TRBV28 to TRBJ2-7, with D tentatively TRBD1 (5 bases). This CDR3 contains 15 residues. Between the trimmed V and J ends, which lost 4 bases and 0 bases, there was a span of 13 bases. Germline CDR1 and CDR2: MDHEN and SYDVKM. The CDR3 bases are TGTGCCAGCAGTTCCCTAATTGGACACTCCTACGAGCAGTACTTC. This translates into CASSSLIGHSYEQYF.

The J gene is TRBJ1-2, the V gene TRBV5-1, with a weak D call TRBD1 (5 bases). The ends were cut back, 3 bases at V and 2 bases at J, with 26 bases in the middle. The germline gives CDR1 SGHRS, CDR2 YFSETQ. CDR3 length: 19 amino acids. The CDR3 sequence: CASSWMAHRIRSTNYGYTF. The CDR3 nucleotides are TGCGCCAGCAGCTGGATGGCACACAGGATCAGGAGTACCAACTATGGCTACACCTTC.

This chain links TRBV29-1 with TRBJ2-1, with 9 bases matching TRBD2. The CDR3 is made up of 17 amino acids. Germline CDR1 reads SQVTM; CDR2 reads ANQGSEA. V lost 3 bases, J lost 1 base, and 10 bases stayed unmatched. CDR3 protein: CSVELGGSGGSYNEQFF. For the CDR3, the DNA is TGCAGCGTTGAGTTGGGCGGTAGCGGGGGATCCTACAATGAGCAGTTCTTC.

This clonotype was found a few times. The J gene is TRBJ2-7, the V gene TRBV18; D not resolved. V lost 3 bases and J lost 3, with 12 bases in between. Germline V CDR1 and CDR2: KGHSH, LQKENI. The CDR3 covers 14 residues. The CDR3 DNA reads TGTGCCAGCTCACCCACGGCCTACTACTACGAGCAGTACTTC. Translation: CASSPTAYYYEQYF. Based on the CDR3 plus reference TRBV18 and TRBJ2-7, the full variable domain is NAGVMQNPRHLVRRRGQEARLRCSPMKGHSHVYWYRQLPEEGLKFMVYLQKENIIDESGMPKERFSAEFPKEGPSILRIQQVVRGDSAAYFCASSPTAYYYEQYFGPGTRLTVT.

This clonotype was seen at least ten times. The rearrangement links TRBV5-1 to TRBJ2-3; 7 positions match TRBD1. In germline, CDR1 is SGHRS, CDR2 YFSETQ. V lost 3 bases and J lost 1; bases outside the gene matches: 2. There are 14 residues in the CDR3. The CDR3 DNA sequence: TGCGCCAGCAGCTCCGGACAGGGCACAGATACGCAGTATTTT. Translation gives CASSSGQGTDTQYF.

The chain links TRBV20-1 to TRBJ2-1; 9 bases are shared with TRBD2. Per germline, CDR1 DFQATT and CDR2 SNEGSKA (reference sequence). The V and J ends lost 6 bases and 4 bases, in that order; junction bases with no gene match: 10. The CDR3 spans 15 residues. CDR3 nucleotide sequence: TGCAGTGCGTCGGGACTAGCTTCCCTTTACAATGAGCAGTTCTTC. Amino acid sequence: CSASGLASLYNEQFF.

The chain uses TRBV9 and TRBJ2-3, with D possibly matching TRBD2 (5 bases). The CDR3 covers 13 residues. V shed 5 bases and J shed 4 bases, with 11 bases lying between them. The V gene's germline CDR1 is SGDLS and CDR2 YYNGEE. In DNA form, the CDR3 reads TGTGCCAGCAGTCGTGACGGGGCAGATACGCAGTATTTT. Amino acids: CASSRDGADTQYF.

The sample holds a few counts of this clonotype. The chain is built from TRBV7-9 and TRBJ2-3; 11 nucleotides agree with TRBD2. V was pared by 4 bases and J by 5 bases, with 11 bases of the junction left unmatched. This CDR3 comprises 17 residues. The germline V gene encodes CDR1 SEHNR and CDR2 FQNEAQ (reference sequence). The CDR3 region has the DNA TGTGCCAGCAGCTCGAGCTTAGCGGGAGGGCCTGGAGATACGCAGTATTTT. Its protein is CASSSSLAGGPGDTQYF.

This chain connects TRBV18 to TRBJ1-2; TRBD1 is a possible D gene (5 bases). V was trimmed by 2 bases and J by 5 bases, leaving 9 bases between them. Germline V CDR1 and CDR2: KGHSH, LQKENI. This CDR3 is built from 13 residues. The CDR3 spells CASSPGGAYGYTF. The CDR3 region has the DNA TGTGCCAGCTCACCAGGCGGGGCTTATGGCTACACCTTC.

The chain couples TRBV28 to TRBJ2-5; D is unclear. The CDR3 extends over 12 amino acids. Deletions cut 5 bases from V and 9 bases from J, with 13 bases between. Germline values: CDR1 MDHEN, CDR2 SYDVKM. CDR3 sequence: CASSPPGSSQYF. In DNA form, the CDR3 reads TGTGCCAGCAGTCCCCCCGGATCTTCCCAGTACTTC. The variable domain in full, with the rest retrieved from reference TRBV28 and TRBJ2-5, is DVKVTQSSRYLVKRTGEKVFLECVQDMDHENMFWYRQDPGLGLRLIYFSYDVKMKEKGDIPEGYSVSREKKERFSLILESASTNQTSMYLCASSPPGSSQYFGPGTRLLVL.

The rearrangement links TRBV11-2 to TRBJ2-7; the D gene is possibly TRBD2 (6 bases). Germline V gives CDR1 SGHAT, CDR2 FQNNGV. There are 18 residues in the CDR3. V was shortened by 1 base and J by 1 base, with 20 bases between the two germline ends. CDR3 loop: CASSLGPLLATTSYEQYF. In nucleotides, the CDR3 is TGTGCCAGCAGCTTAGGTCCCCTACTAGCTACTACTTCCTACGAGCAGTACTTC.

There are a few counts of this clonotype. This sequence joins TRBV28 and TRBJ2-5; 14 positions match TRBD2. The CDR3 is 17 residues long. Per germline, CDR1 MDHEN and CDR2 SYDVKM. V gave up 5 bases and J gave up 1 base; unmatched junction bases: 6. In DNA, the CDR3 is TGTGCCAGCAGTCTTCCGGGACTAGCGGGAGCCCAAGAGACCCAGTACTTC. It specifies CASSLPGLAGAQETQYF.

CDR3 residues: CASSPTGKGNYEQYF. The CDR3 DNA sequence: TGTGCCAGCAGCCCCACCGGGAAAGGGAACTACGAGCAGTACTTC. This rearrangement joins TRBV7-2 to TRBJ2-7, with D possibly matching TRBD2 (5 bases). The CDR3 length is 15 residues. The germline gives CDR1 SGHTA, CDR2 FQGNSA. V was pared by 5 bases and J by 3 bases, with 17 bases between. Using reference TRBV7-2 and TRBJ2-7 for the parts outside the CDR3, the full variable domain is GAGVSQSPSNKVTEKGKDVELRCDPISGHTALYWYRQSLGQGLEFLIYFQGNSAPDKSGLPSDRFSAERTGGSVSTLTIQRTQQEDSAVYLCASSPTGKGNYEQYFGPGTRLTVT.

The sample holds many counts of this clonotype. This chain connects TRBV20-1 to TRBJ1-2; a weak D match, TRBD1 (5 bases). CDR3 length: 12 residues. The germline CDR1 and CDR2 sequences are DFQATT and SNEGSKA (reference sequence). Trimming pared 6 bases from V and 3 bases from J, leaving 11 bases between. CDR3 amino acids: CSALGGDYGYTF. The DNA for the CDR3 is TGCAGTGCCCTCGGGGGGGACTATGGCTACACCTTC.

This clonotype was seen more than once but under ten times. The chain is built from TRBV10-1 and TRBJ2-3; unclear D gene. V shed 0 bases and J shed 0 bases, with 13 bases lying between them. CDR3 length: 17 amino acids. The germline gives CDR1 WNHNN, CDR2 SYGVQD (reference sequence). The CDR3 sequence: CASSESAELLSTDTQYF. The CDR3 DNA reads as TGCGCCAGCAGTGAGTCGGCAGAGCTTCTTAGCACAGATACGCAGTATTTT.

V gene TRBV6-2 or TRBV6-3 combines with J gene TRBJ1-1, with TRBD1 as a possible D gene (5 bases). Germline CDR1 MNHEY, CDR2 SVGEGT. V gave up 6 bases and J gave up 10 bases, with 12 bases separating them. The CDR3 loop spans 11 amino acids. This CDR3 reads CASSRGTRAFF. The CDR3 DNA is TGTGCCAGCAGCCGAGGGACCCGAGCTTTCTTT.

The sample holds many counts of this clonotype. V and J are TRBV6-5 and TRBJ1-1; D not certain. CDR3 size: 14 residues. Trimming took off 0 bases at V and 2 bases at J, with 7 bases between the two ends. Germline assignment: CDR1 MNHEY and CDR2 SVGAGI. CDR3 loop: CASSYSPRNTEAFF. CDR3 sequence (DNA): TGTGCCAGCAGTTACTCCCCCAGAAACACTGAAGCTTTCTTT.

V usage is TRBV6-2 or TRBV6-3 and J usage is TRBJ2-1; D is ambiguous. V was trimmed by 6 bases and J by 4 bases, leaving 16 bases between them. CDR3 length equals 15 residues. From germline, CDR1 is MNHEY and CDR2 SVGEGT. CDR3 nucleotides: TGTGCCAGCAGGCCAGACACAAAATGGTACAATGAGCAGTTCTTC. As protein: CASRPDTKWYNEQFF.

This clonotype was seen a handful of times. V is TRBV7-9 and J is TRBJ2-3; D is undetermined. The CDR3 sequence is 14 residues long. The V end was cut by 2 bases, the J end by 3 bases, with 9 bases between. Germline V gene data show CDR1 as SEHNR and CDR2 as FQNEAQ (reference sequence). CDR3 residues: CASSLFSLTDTQYF. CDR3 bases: TGTGCCAGCAGCTTATTTTCACTGACAGATACGCAGTATTTT. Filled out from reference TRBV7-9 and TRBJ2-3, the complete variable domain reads DTGVSQNPRHKITKRGQNVTFRCDPISEHNRLYWYRQTLGQGPEFLTYFQNEAQLEKSRLLSDRFSAERPKGSFSTLEIQRTEQGDSAMYLCASSLFSLTDTQYFGPGTRLTVL.